The 5 T cell receptor beta chains given below trace back to one sample, sequenced in a study of identical twins. In TCRdb, the 5' RACE reads were re-called with MiXCR into one record per CDR3 protein. The profile shows 1.5 million or so distinct CDR3 sequences, about 32% of them singletons. Sequencing used cord blood. The receptors were sampled from a newborn girl in good health.

DNA of the CDR3: TGTGCCAGCAGCTTAACAGCGGGGGGGCGCAATGAGCAGTACTTC. It specifies CASSLTAGGRNEQYF. The chain couples TRBV7-9 to TRBJ2-7; 10 bases map to TRBD2. V was pared by 2 bases and J by 7 bases, with 8 bases of the junction left unmatched. The CDR3 is 15 residues long. Per germline, CDR1 SEHNR and CDR2 FQNEAQ (reference sequence).

This chain links TRBV15 with TRBJ2-1; 7 bases align to TRBD2. Per the germline V gene, CDR1 is LNHNV and CDR2 is YYDKDF (reference sequence). This CDR3 is 16 amino acids long. V lost 0 bases, J lost 8 bases, and 10 bases stayed unmatched. In DNA form, the CDR3 reads TGTGCCACCAGCAGAGATTGGGCGGGAGTCTTGGATGAGCAGTTCTTC. It is translated as CATSRDWAGVLDEQFF.

This clonotype showed up just a few times. The V gene is TRBV6-1, the J gene TRBJ1-5; D ambiguous. V lost 6 bases to trimming and J lost 0 bases, with 15 bases between them. Germline-derived CDR1 and CDR2 are MNHNS and SASEGT. The CDR3 contains 16 residues. The CDR3 reads CASSARIPYSNQPQHF. DNA for the CDR3: TGTGCCAGCAGCGCCCGTATCCCCTATAGCAATCAGCCCCAGCATTTT.

The chain combines TRBV10-2 with TRBJ2-5; the D gene is possibly TRBD2 (6 bases). V was shortened by 4 bases and J by 2 bases, with 11 bases between the two germline ends. This CDR3 spans 14 amino acids. CDR1 is WSHSY, CDR2 SAAADI, per germline. The CDR3 region has the DNA TGCGCCAGCAGTGTAGGGCGGGAACAAGAGACCCAGTACTTC. It yields the protein CASSVGREQETQYF.

This clonotype was found a few times. The rearrangement joins TRBV27 to TRBJ2-3; tentatively, D is TRBD2 (5 bases). The CDR3 is made up of 14 amino acids. Trimming took 2 bases from V and 5 from J, leaving 11 bases between them. Germline assignment: CDR1 MNHEY and CDR2 SMNVEV (reference sequence). The CDR3 region is CASSLGIARDTQYF. The CDR3 DNA reads as TGTGCCAGCAGTTTAGGAATAGCGAGAGATACGCAGTATTTT.